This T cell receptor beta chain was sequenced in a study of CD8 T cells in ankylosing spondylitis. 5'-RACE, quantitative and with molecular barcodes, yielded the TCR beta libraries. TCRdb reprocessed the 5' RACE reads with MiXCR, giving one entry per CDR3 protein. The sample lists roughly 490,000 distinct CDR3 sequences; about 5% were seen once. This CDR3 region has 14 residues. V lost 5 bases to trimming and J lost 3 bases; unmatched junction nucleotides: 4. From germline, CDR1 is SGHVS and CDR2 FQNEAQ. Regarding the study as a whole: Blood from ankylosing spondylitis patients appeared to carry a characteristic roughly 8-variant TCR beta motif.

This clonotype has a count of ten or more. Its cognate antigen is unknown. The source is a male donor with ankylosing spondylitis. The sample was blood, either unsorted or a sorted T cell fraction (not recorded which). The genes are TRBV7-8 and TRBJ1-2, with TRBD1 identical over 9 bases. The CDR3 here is CASSVNRGHYGYTF. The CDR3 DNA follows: TGTGCCAGCAGCGTTAACAGGGGGCACTATGGCTACACCTTC.